This T cell receptor (beta chain) comes out of a study of T cell responses to AZD1222 COVID-19 vaccine. The repertoire was sequenced with immunoSEQ multiplex PCR; TCRdb's copy has only in-frame clones and lacks some. This table has 45,000 to 60,000 clones, around 90% appearing once. Germline lookup yields CDR1 LNHDA and CDR2 SQIVND (reference sequence). The CDR3 totals 16 residues. V gave up 4 bases and J gave up 4 bases; unmatched junction bases: 7. The genes are TRBV19 and TRBJ1-5; 10 nucleotides line up with TRBD1. This clonotype originated in an adult in good health. Sample: peripheral blood, taken on day 0 of AZD1222 vaccination. CDR3 bases: TGTGCCAGTAGTAGACAGGGGGCATTGGGAAATCAGCCCCAGCATTTT. Amino acids: CASSRQGALGNQPQHF.